This T cell receptor (beta chain) derives from a study of blood T cell repertoires in COVID-19. Across the whole study: Sites across the United States, Italy and Spain contributed samples from acute and convalescent COVID-19.

Germline V gene lookup returns CDR1 MGHDK and CDR2 SYGVNS. J was trimmed by 4 bases and V by 2 bases; bases with no gene match: 12. The CDR3 is made up of 18 amino acids. Clones were read by immunoSEQ multiplex PCR, and TCRdb kept only the in-frame ones, dropping some. Of around 230,000 clones listed, 80% to 85% are singletons. Sample: peripheral blood. This TCR was sampled from a woman in her fifties or sixties with active or convalescent COVID-19. The chain combines TRBV25-1 with TRBJ2-2; 8 nucleotides line up with TRBD2. This CDR3 reads CASSEALIAGSSTGELFF. For the CDR3, the DNA is TGTGCCAGCAGTGAAGCCCTAATAGCGGGGAGTAGCACCGGGGAGCTGTTTTTT.